Below, 18 T cell receptor beta chains from the same sample are listed, as sequenced in a study of shared clonotypes between healthy human individuals. It was CD45RO-negative cells, positively selected for CCR7, that made up naive CD8 cells, with terminally differentiated effector memory CD45RA+ cells excluded. This table comes from immunoSEQ multiplex PCR, and its TCRdb copy is limited to in-frame clones, with some not included. The data show under 850,000 clones, 80% to 95% seen once. The sample was naive CD8+ T cells sorted from blood. These receptors all come from a man under 40 in good health.

This chain uses TRBV19 with TRBJ2-7, with TRBD2 matching 13 bases. Germline trimming cut 3 bases from V and 5 bases from J; bases unmatched to any gene: 4. Germline V gene sequence: CDR1 LNHDA, CDR2 SQIVND (reference sequence). The CDR3 is 15 residues long. The CDR3 DNA reads TGTGCCAGTAGTATGGCACTAGCGGGAGGGGACGAGCAGTACTTC. This sequence encodes CASSMALAGGDEQYF.

This CDR3 is CASSLLSRGNEQYF. DNA for the CDR3: TGCGCCAGCAGCTTATTAAGTCGGGGCAACGAGCAGTACTTC. The chain carries TRBV5-1 and TRBJ2-7; tentatively, D is TRBD1 or TRBD2 (5 bases each). The CDR3 extends over 14 amino acids. Between the trimmed V and J ends, which lost 2 bases and 5 bases, there was a span of 14 bases. Germline V gene sequence: CDR1 SGHRS, CDR2 YFSETQ.

V gene TRBV27 combines with J gene TRBJ2-7; D gene uncertain. The CDR3 sequence is 13 residues long. Trimming removed 4 bases from V and 5 bases from J, with 12 bases in between. The germline gives CDR1 MNHEY, CDR2 SMNVEV (reference sequence). The CDR3 is CASSSGLNHEQYF. The CDR3 region has the DNA TGTGCCAGCAGTTCCGGGCTTAACCACGAGCAGTACTTC.

This clone has only one observation. The genes are TRBV4-1 and TRBJ1-3, with a weak D call TRBD1 (5 bases). V dropped 5 bases and J dropped 2 bases, with 13 bases sitting between them. From germline, CDR1 is MGHRA and CDR2 YSYEKL. This CDR3 has 15 residues. CDR3 in DNA: TGCGCCAGCAGCTCTCGTTGGGGGGCTGGAAACACCATATATTTT. Translation gives CASSSRWGAGNTIYF.

The chain is built from TRBV4-1 and TRBJ2-1, with 8 bases identical to TRBD1. This CDR3 region has 15 residues. J was trimmed by 2 bases and V by 0 bases; bases with no gene match: 0. CDR1 MGHRA and CDR2 YSYEKL come from the germline V gene. CDR3 DNA sequence: TGCGCCAGCAGCCAAGAACAGGGGGCCTACAATGAGCAGTTCTTC. Encoded protein: CASSQEQGAYNEQFF.

The chain employs TRBV4-1 and TRBJ2-3; D remains unclear. In germline, CDR1 is MGHRA, CDR2 YSYEKL. This CDR3 is 12 amino acids long. V was shortened by 4 bases and J by 4 bases, with 6 bases between the two germline ends. This CDR3 reads CASSRSADTQYF. The CDR3 nucleotides are TGCGCCAGCAGCCGGAGTGCAGATACGCAGTATTTT.

This clone appeared a single time. V and J are TRBV7-8 and TRBJ2-7, with TRBD2 identical over 14 bases. This CDR3 contains 14 residues. In germline, CDR1 is SGHVS, CDR2 FQNEAQ. Germline trimming cut 4 bases from V and 6 bases from J; bases unmatched to any gene: 2. This chain's CDR3 is CASSWGLAGVEQYF. CDR3 DNA sequence: TGTGCCAGCAGCTGGGGACTAGCGGGAGTCGAGCAGTACTTC.

The chain carries TRBV29-1 and TRBJ2-7, with D possibly TRBD2 on 7 matching bases. Germline V lookup: CDR1 SQVTM, CDR2 ANQGSEA. The CDR3 spans 15 residues. The V end was cut by 4 bases, the J end by 4 bases, with 20 bases between. CDR3: CSVVLEGGRIYEQYF. CDR3 nucleotides: TGCAGCGTTGTCCTGGAGGGGGGGCGCATTTACGAGCAGTACTTC.

This chain connects TRBV9 to TRBJ2-6; possibly TRBD1 or TRBD2 for D (5 bases each). CDR1 is SGDLS and CDR2 is YYNGEE in the germline V gene. V lost 1 base, J lost 2 bases, and 7 bases lay in between. This CDR3 comprises 15 residues. The CDR3 loop reads CASSVRGAGANVLTF. CDR3 sequence (DNA): TGTGCCAGCAGCGTAAGGGGAGCTGGGGCCAACGTCCTGACTTTC.

The rearrangement links TRBV4-1 to TRBJ2-7; D uncertain. Trimming cost V 1 base and J 1 base, with 8 bases left between them. Germline V CDR1 and CDR2: MGHRA, YSYEKL. The CDR3 extends over 14 amino acids. Written as DNA, the CDR3 is TGCGCCAGCAGCCAAGCGCCGGATTCCTACGAGCAGTACTTC. This sequence encodes CASSQAPDSYEQYF.

The V gene is TRBV2, the J gene TRBJ2-3, with TRBD2 as a possible D gene (6 bases). CDR3 size: 16 residues. Germline V lookup: CDR1 SNHLY, CDR2 FYNNEI. V lost 8 bases and J lost 4, with 22 bases in between. This CDR3 reads CASQTPNGGISDTQYF. CDR3 coding DNA: TGTGCCAGCCAAACCCCAAACGGCGGGATCTCAGATACGCAGTATTTT.

The chain links TRBV28 to TRBJ2-1; 7 bases are shared with TRBD2. Looked up from germline, CDR1 is MDHEN and CDR2 is SYDVKM. With 6 bases clipped from V and 4 bases from J, the junction kept 12 bases outside the gene matches. The CDR3 extends over 16 amino acids. The chain's CDR3 is CASSSPRGEIYNEQFF. The CDR3 nucleotides read TGTGCCAGCAGCTCTCCCCGGGGGGAGATTTACAATGAGCAGTTCTTC.

This clone was detected once. V and J are TRBV5-1 and TRBJ1-3; D unclear. Trimming took off 4 bases at V and 2 bases at J, with 13 bases between the two ends. Germline CDR1 SGHRS, CDR2 YFSETQ. The CDR3 extends over 15 amino acids. The CDR3 is CASSHTPETGNTIYF. In DNA form, the CDR3 reads TGCGCCAGCAGCCACACACCAGAGACTGGAAACACCATATATTTT.

This clone came up once. CDR3 region: CASSLARTGELEQYF. The CDR3 region has the DNA TGTGCCAGCAGCTTAGCGCGGACAGGGGAGCTCGAGCAGTACTTC. The chain links TRBV7-9 to TRBJ2-7, with 9 bases lining up with TRBD1. V dropped 0 bases and J dropped 6; count of bases not matched to a gene: 6. CDR3 length equals 15 residues. CDR1 is SEHNR and CDR2 is FQNEAQ in the germline V gene (reference sequence).

The chain is built from TRBV29-1 and TRBJ2-1; perhaps TRBD1 as D (7 bases). The CDR3 runs to 14 residues. Trimming left V 4 bases short and J 7 bases short, with 17 bases between. Germline values: CDR1 SQVTM, CDR2 ANQGSEA. In DNA form, the CDR3 reads TGCAGCGTTGTGGGGGGACAGAGAATAAATGAGCAGTTCTTC. It translates to CSVVGGQRINEQFF.

The rearrangement joins TRBV14 to TRBJ1-2; unclear D gene. CDR1 and CDR2 from the germline V gene are SGHDN and FVKESK. The CDR3 has 12 residues. V was pared by 4 bases and J by 8 bases, with 11 bases between. The CDR3 region is CASSRLPRGYTF. CDR3 DNA sequence: TGTGCCAGCAGCCGATTGCCGCGGGGCTACACCTTC.

This sequence joins TRBV29-1 and TRBJ1-2; no clear D gene. This CDR3 is built from 10 residues. V shed 5 bases and J shed 3 bases, with 4 bases lying between them. Germline assignment: CDR1 SQVTM and CDR2 ANQGSEA. In nucleotides, the CDR3 is TGCAGCGTTCCAGACTATGGCTACACCTTC. This gives the protein CSVPDYGYTF. The variable domain in full, completed from reference TRBV29-1 and TRBJ1-2, reads SAVISQKPSRDICQRGTSLTIQCQVDSQVTMMFWYRQQPGQSLTLIATANQGSEATYESGFVIDKFPISRPNLTFSTLTVSNMSPEDSSIYLCSVPDYGYTFGSGTRLTVV.

The chain employs TRBV27 and TRBJ1-2; possible D gene TRBD1, 5 bases. Germline V gene lookup returns CDR1 MNHEY and CDR2 SMNVEV (reference sequence). Trimming took off 1 base at V and 4 bases at J, with 16 bases between the two ends. The CDR3 contains 16 residues. CDR3 region: CASSLWGSRALYGYTF. The CDR3 DNA is TGTGCCAGCAGTTTATGGGGGAGCAGGGCTCTCTATGGCTACACCTTC.